This T cell receptor (beta chain) was obtained from a study of blood T cells in healthy people across ages. A second roughly 6 to 12 cycle PCR used barcoded and J-beta primers. Each TCR beta cDNA got a 12-nucleotide random molecular identifier. TCRdb itself ran the 5' RACE reads through MiXCR, one entry per CDR3 protein. The table records about 1.8 million distinct CDR3 sequences, 49% of them present only once. Only a few counts were recorded for this clonotype. Its cognate antigen is unknown. This CDR3 is built from 14 residues. The germline V gene has CDR1 DFQATT and CDR2 SNEGSKA (reference sequence). Donors were systemically healthy Caucasian individuals from Russia aged 6 to 90 years. Per individual sample, total RNA of at least 6 micrograms was extracted. Whole-study findings and limits: The fall in TCR beta diversity per million T cells was roughly linear with age.

Material for sequencing was blood. V usage is TRBV20-1 and J usage is TRBJ2-4; D might be TRBD2 (7 bases). TRBJ2-7 explains the end of the DNA better; the J call may be wrong. The receptor comes from a woman in her forties in good health. The CDR3 DNA is TGCAGTGCTAGAGATTGGCAGGGGAGGGTCGAGCAGTACTTC. It encodes CSARDWQGRVEQYF.